This is a list of T cell receptor beta chains from one sample in a study of a mutant IDH1 vaccine in newly diagnosed glioma. The table came from immunoSEQ multiplex PCR; TCRdb's copy has only in-frame clones and leaves some out. The data hold about 64,000 clones, with 84% observed a single time. Antigens for these TCRs are unknown. This material consisted of PBMCs, taken from a glioma patient whose treatment included an IDH1 peptide vaccine. Every receptor here comes from a woman aged 45-65 years with glioma. Both conserved end residues are part of each CDR3. Each record gives: clone size, D gene, V gene, J gene, CDR3 length, CDR3 DNA, CDR3 protein. The D gene is left open where the match is weak. Clone size, where shown, is once, few, many, or a class for clones that have expanded.

size: NA; D: TRBD1; V: TRBV18; J: TRBJ2-5; length: 16; DNA: TGTGCCAGCTTACGGACTCGGGACAGGCCTTTAGAGACCCAGTACTTC; CDR3: CASLRTRDRPLETQYF
size: NA; D: NA; V: TRBV18; J: TRBJ2-5; length: 15; DNA: TGTGCCAGCTCCTCAACGGGCCTGAACCAAGAGACCCAGTACTTC; CDR3: CASSSTGLNQETQYF
size: NA; D: TRBD1; V: TRBV25-1; J: TRBJ1-1; length: 15; DNA: TGTGCCAGCAGTGCCGGGACAGGGATTTGGGCTGAAGCTTTCTTT; CDR3: CASSAGTGIWAEAFF
size: NA; D: TRBD2; V: TRBV11-2; J: TRBJ2-5; length: 17; DNA: TGTGCCAGCAGCTTAGGACCTAGCGGGGGGGTGGGAGAGACCCAGTACTTC; CDR3: CASSLGPSGGVGETQYF
size: NA; D: NA; V: TRBV5-1; J: TRBJ1-3; length: 16; DNA: TGCGCCAGCAGCCAGACTTCGACAGTCTCTGGAAACACCATATATTTT; CDR3: CASSQTSTVSGNTIYF
size: NA; D: NA; V: TRBV6-6; J: TRBJ1-5; length: 13; DNA: TGTGCCAGCCACCAGGACGGTGATCAGCCCCAGCATTTT; CDR3: CASHQDGDQPQHF
size: NA; D: NA; V: TRBV27; J: TRBJ1-6; length: 14; DNA: TGTGCCAGCAGTGGCAGCTCCTATAATTCACCCCTCCACTTT; CDR3: CASSGSSYNSPLHF
size: once; D: TRBD1; V: TRBV29-1; J: TRBJ1-2; length: 15; DNA: TGCAGCGCCCCGACAGGGGAGGTCGGAAAGTATGGCTACACCTTC; CDR3: CSAPTGEVGKYGYTF
size: NA; D: TRBD1; V: TRBV5-5; J: TRBJ1-4; length: 14; DNA: TGTGCCAGCAGCTTACAGGGGGCAGGAGAAAAACTGTTTTTT; CDR3: CASSLQGAGEKLFF
size: NA; D: NA; V: TRBV5-5; J: TRBJ1-5; length: 15; DNA: TGTGCCAGCAGCTTGGTTGCACAGGAATATCAGCCCCAGCATTTT; CDR3: CASSLVAQEYQPQHF
size: NA; D: NA; V: TRBV6-1; J: TRBJ1-2; length: 14; DNA: TGTGCCAGCAGTGTATGGGACCTTGACTATGGCTACACCTTC; CDR3: CASSVWDLDYGYTF
size: NA; D: TRBD1; V: TRBV7-2; J: TRBJ1-2; length: 15; DNA: TGTGCCAGCAGCTTGGGGGACAGGCTACGGTGGGGCTACACCTTC; CDR3: CASSLGDRLRWGYTF
size: NA; D: NA; V: TRBV9; J: TRBJ2-7; length: 15; DNA: TGTGCCAGCAGCGCGGTCCCTCTGGACAGAGGCGAGCAGTACTTC; CDR3: CASSAVPLDRGEQYF
size: NA; D: NA; V: TRBV6-5; J: TRBJ1-5; length: 14; DNA: TGTGCCAGCAGTTACTCGAATAGCAATCAGCCCCAGCATTTT; CDR3: CASSYSNSNQPQHF
size: NA; D: NA; V: TRBV28; J: TRBJ2-5; length: 16; DNA: TGTGCCAGCAGCCGATCCCGGGACACGTACCAAGAGACCCAGTACTTC; CDR3: CASSRSRDTYQETQYF
size: NA; D: NA; V: TRBV21-1; J: TRBJ2-3; length: 16; DNA: TGTGCCAGCAGCAAACGTGGGGGGGCTCGCTCGGATACGCAGTATTTT; CDR3: CASSKRGGARSDTQYF
size: NA; D: NA; V: TRBV2; J: TRBJ2-2; length: 15; DNA: TGTGCCAGCAGTGGACGGCAGGGTCAAACCGGGGAGCTGTTTTTT; CDR3: CASSGRQGQTGELFF
size: once; D: TRBD2; V: TRBV5-4; J: TRBJ2-1; length: 16; DNA: TGTGCCAGCAGCTTGTCTAGCGGGGAACGTTACAATGAGCAGTTCTTC; CDR3: CASSLSSGERYNEQFF
size: NA; D: NA; V: TRBV7-2; J: TRBJ2-2; length: 16; DNA: TGTGCCAGCAGCCCTCAGGGACTCGCGAACACCGGGGAGCTGTTTTTT; CDR3: CASSPQGLANTGELFF
size: NA; D: NA; V: TRBV6-6; J: TRBJ2-5; length: 15; DNA: TGTGCCAGCAGTTACGCGGGGGCCGGGCAAGAGACCCAGTACTTC; CDR3: CASSYAGAGQETQYF
size: NA; D: NA; V: TRBV15; J: TRBJ1-4; length: 13; DNA: TGTGCCACCCGACGAGGATTTAATGAAAAACTGTTTTTT; CDR3: CATRRGFNEKLFF
size: NA; D: TRBD2; V: TRBV2; J: TRBJ2-3; length: 16; DNA: TGTGCCAGCAGGTCGCCCTCCGGGGGGGGCACAGATACGCAGTATTTT; CDR3: CASRSPSGGGTDTQYF